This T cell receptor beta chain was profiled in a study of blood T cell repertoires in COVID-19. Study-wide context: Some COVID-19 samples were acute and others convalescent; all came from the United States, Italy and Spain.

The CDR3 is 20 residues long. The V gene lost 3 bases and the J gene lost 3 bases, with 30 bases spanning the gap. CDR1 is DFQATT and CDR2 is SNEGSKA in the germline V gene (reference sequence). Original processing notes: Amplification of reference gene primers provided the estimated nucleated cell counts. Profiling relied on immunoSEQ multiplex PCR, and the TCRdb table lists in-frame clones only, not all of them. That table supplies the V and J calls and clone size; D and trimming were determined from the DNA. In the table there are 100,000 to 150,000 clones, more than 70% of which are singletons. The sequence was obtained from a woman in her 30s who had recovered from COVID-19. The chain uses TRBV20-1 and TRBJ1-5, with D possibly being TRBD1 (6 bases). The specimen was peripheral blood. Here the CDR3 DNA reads TGCAGTGCTAGTCGTGGGGGCAGGGCGTCCTTAAACCCCTTCAATCAGCCCCAGCATTTT. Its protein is CSASRGGRASLNPFNQPQHF.